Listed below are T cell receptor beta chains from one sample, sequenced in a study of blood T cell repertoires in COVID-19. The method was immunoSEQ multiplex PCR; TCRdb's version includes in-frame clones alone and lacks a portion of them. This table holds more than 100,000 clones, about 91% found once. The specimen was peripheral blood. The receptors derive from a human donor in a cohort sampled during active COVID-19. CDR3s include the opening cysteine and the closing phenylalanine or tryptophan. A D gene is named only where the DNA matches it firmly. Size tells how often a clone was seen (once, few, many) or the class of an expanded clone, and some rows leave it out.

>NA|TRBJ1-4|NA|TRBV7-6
TGTGCCAGCAGCTTAGGGGGGGGCGTAGGTGAAAAACTGTTTTTT
CASSLGGGVGEKLFF
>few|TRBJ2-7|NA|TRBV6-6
TGTGCCAGCAGTTACGAGAGACTGACAGGCGAGCAGTACTTC
CASSYERLTGEQYF
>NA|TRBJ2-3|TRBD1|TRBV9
TGTGCCAGCAGCGTAGTAGGACAGGGCGCAGATACGCAGTATTTT
CASSVVGQGADTQYF
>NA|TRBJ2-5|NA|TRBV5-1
TGCGCCAGCAGCTTGGCCGACCTCCCTAGGGAGACCCAGTACTTC
CASSLADLPRETQYF
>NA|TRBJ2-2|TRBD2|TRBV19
TGTGCCACGACTAGCGGGAATTTTCCCGGGGAGCTGTTTTTT
CATTSGNFPGELFF
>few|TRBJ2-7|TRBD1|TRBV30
TGTGCCTGGATTACAGGGGGCCACGAGCAGTACTTC
CAWITGGHEQYF
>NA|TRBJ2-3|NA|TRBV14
TGTGCCAGCAGCCAAGTATACAGGCCGGGCACAGATACGCAGTATTTT
CASSQVYRPGTDTQYF
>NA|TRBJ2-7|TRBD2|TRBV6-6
TGTGCCAGCAGTTCGGCGGGAGGCAACCGAAGGTACTTC
CASSSAGGNRRYF
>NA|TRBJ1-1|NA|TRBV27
TGTGCCAGTAGGCAGGAGAACACTGAAGCTTTCTTT
CASRQENTEAFF
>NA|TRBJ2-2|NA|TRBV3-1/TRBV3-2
TGTGCCAGCAGCGAGCTAGCCACCGGGGAGCTGTTTTTT
CASSELATGELFF
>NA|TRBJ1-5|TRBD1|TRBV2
TGTGCCAGCAGTGGACAGGGAGGCAATCAGCCCCAGCATTTT
CASSGQGGNQPQHF
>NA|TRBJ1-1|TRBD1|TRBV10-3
TGTGCCATCAGGAACGGACAGGGGCTTCGGAACACTGAAGCTTTCTTT
CAIRNGQGLRNTEAFF
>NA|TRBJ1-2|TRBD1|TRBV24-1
TGTGCCACCAGTGATGACCGGACAGGGGGGAATAACTATGGCTACACCTTC
CATSDDRTGGNNYGYTF
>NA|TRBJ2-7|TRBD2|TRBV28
TGTGCCAGCACCCCCCCGGATACACCCAGCGGGAGTTACGAGCAGTACTTC
CASTPPDTPSGSYEQYF
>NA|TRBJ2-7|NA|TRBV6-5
TGTGCCAGCAGTTACTCGAGGACAGCCACCTACGAGCAGTACTTC
CASSYSRTATYEQYF
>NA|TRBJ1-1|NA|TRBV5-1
TGCGCCAGCAGCTTGGGAGGCTTCGGGACTGAAGCTTTCTTT
CASSLGGFGTEAFF
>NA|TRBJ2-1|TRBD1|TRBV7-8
TGTGCCAGCAGCTCCTGGACAGGGGACAATGAGCAGTTCTTC
CASSSWTGDNEQFF
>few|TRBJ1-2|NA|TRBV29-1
TGCAGCGTTGAAAGGGGATATGGCTACACCTTC
CSVERGYGYTF
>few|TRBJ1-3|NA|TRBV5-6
TGTGCCAGCAGCTTGGATTTGGGCAGGGTATCTGGAAACACCATATATTTT
CASSLDLGRVSGNTIYF
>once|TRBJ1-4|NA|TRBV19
TGTGCCAGTAGTCAGCTAGCAACTAATGAAAAACTGTTTTTT
CASSQLATNEKLFF
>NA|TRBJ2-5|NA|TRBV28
TGTGCCAGCAGCCGGGGGGGGACAGGGAGGGAGACCCAGTACTTC
CASSRGGTGRETQYF
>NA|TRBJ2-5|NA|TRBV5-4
TGTGCCAGCAGCCGGTATACGACAGACCTGACCCAGTACTTC
CASSRYTTDLTQYF
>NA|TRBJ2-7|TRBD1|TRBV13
TGTGCCAGCAGCCGAGCGGACAGGGAACTCTACGAGCAGTACTTC
CASSRADRELYEQYF
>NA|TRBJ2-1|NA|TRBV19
TGTGCCAGTAGTACCGTTAGAGGCAATGAGCAGTTCTTC
CASSTVRGNEQFF
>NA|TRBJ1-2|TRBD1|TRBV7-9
TGTGCCAGCAGCTTAGCGCTCAGGGGGCGTGATGGCTACACCTTC
CASSLALRGRDGYTF
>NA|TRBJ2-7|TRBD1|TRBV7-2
TGTGCCAGCAGCTGGGGACAGACACCCTACGAGCAGTACTTC
CASSWGQTPYEQYF
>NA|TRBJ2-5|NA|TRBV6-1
TGTGCCAGCAGTGAAGTCGTGGGACCAGGAGGGGAGACCCAGTACTTC
CASSEVVGPGGETQYF
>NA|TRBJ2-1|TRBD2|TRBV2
TGTGCCAGCAAGGGGGGGATAGGACTAGCGGGAGGGCCGAGGGGAAATGAGCAGTTCTTC
CASKGGIGLAGGPRGNEQFF
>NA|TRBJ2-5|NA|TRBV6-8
TGTGCCAGCAATACGGGCCGGGGGGCACGCGGAGAGACCCAGTACTTC
CASNTGRGARGETQYF
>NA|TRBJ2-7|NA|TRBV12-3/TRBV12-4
TGTGCCAGCAGTTTAGGGGGGCTCTACGAGCAGTACTTC
CASSLGGLYEQYF
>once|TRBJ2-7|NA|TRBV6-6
TGTGCCAGCGGGTATGGACAGTACTACGAGCAGTACTTC
CASGYGQYYEQYF
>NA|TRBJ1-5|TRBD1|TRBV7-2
TGTGCCAGCAGCTTATTTGCCAGGGGGCAAGGGTCCAATCAGCCCCAGCATTTT
CASSLFARGQGSNQPQHF
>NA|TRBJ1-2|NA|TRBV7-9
TGTGCCAGCAGCTTCATCAGTAACTATGGCTACACCTTC
CASSFISNYGYTF
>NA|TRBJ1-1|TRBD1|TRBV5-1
TGCGCCAGCAGCGGGACAGTGAACACTGAAGCTTTCTTT
CASSGTVNTEAFF
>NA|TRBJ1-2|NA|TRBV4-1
TGCGCCAGCAGCCAAGGTCCGGGGTTGTGGGGCTACACCTTC
CASSQGPGLWGYTF
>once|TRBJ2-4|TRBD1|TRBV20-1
TGCAGCTCCGGGACAGTCAACATTCAGTACTTC
CSSGTVNIQYF
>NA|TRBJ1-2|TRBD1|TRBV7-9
TGTGCCAGCAGCTTAGCCGGACAGGACCGAACCTATGGCTACACCTTC
CASSLAGQDRTYGYTF
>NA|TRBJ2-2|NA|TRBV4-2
TGTGCCAGCAGCCAACGTACGGACAGACCTCGCGGCACCGGGGAGCTGTTTTTT
CASSQRTDRPRGTGELFF
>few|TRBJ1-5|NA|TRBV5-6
TGTGCCAGCAGCTTGTATAATCAGCCCCAGCATTTT
CASSLYNQPQHF
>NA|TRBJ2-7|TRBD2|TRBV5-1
TGCGCCAGCAGCTTGGCGGGAGGGCGCTACGAGCAGTACTTC
CASSLAGGRYEQYF
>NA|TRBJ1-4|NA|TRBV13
TGTGCCAGCAGCTTCTCAGGGGTAGTTGAAAAACTGTTTTTT
CASSFSGVVEKLFF
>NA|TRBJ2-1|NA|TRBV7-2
TGTGCCAGCAGCTTTGGGAGGAACAATGAGCAGTTCTTC
CASSFGRNNEQFF
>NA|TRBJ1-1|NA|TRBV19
TGTGCCAGTAGTTTCTCCGGGTCCACTGAAGCTTTCTTT
CASSFSGSTEAFF
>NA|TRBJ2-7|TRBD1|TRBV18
TGTGCCAGCTCACAACAGGGGGCAGCCGAGCAGTACTTC
CASSQQGAAEQYF
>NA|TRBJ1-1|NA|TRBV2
TGTGCCAGCAGTGGTCCGGGGATGAACACTGAAGCTTTCTTT
CASSGPGMNTEAFF
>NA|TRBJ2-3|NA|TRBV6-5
TGTGCAGCTACAGCCTTCCAGAAAGCAGATACGCAGTATTTT
CAATAFQKADTQYF